This T cell receptor beta chain is drawn from a study of T cell responses to AZD1222 COVID-19 vaccine. Method: immunoSEQ multiplex PCR; TCRdb's copy keeps in-frame clones and lacks some. The sample carries about 39,000 clones, about 90% recorded once. Only one count was recorded for this clone. The trim removed 0 bases at V and 4 bases at J, leaving 2 bases unmatched. Germline CDR1 is SGHVS and CDR2 is FNYEAQ. The CDR3 is 16 residues long. The receptor was isolated from an adult who received the MenACWY meningococcal vaccine as a control. The sequences come from peripheral blood, collected 28 days after the second dose of the MenACWY control vaccine. The J gene is TRBJ2-2, the V gene TRBV7-6; 10 bases agree with TRBD1. CDR3: CASSLAGQGSTGELFF. The DNA for the CDR3 is TGTGCCAGCAGCTTAGCGGGACAGGGGTCCACCGGGGAGCTGTTTTTT.